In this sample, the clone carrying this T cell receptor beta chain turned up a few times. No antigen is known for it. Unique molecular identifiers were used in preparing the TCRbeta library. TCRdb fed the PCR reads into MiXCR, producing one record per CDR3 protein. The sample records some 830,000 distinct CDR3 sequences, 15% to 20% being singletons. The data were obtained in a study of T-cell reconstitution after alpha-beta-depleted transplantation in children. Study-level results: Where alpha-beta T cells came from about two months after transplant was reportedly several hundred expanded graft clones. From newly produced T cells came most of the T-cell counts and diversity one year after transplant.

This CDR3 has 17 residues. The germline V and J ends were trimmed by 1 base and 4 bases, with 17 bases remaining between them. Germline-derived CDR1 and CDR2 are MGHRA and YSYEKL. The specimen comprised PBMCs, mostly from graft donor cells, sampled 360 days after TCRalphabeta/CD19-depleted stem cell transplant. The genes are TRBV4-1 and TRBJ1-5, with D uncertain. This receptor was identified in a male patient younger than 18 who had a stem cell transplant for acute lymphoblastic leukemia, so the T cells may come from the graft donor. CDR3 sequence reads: CASSQGQAPLLNQPQHF. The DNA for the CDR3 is TGCGCCAGCAGCCAAGGGCAGGCCCCGCTTCTTAATCAGCCCCAGCATTTT.